A selection of T cell receptor delta chains follows, all from one sample in a study of gamma-delta chains in newborns, infants, children. TCRdb reprocessed the reads through CATT. The sample yields about 15,000 delta-chain clones, roughly 7.7% seen once. Source material: blood. All receptors derive from a child who was a newborn, infant or young child, either healthy, febrile or measles-vaccinated (not recorded which). Each CDR3 is given with its conserved first and last residue. The size of a clone is reported for some rows only, either as once, few or many, or as a class for expanded clones.

clone_size v_call cdr3_aa
few TRDV2 CACDPTGGYSWGTRQMFF
NA TRDV2 CACDRKYWGIPRYTDKLIF
NA TRDV2 CACDTGMRSSWDTRQMFF
medium-sized TRDV2 CACDTVSSWDTRQMFF
few TRDV2 CACDELGAYLTAQLFF
medium-sized TRDV2 CACDTVLGGLSWDTRQMFF
NA TRDV2 CACDVLGDTSGDTRQMFF
few TRDV2 CACDGGYADKLIF
NA TRDV2 CACDTLLGRNSSWDTRQMFF
NA TRDV2 CACDTILGARSWDTRQMFF
medium-sized TRDV2 CACDTVGSWDTRQMFF
many TRDV2 CACDTVGDRGGLIF
few TRDV2 CACDTGPLGDTRAAQSWDTRQMFF
NA TRDV2 CACDILGDNSFWDTRQMFF
NA TRDV2 CACDPVLGDTGWDTRQMFF
medium-sized TRDV2 CACDSVLGDPSWDTRQMFF
few TRAV29/DV5 CAASDSLQSGGFSSWDTRQMFF
few TRDV2 CACDRLGDWDTRQMFF
NA TRDV2 CACDTLGDTHSWDTRQMFF
NA TRDV2 CACDVLGDVPWDTRQMFF
NA TRDV2 CACDTVLGAISWDTRQMFF
many TRDV2 CACDVLGDRYTDKLIF
few TRDV1 CALGDIPNLRPGDTGTDKLIF
many TRDV2 CACDTGGYWDTRQMFF
NA TRDV2 CACDTGSWDTRQMFF
few TRDV2 CACDLGDTSWDTRQMFF
few TRDV2 CACDTWGILVDTRQMFF
many TRDV2 CACDTVGTWDTRQMFF
few TRDV2 CACDTVGIGTWDTRQMFF
few TRDV2 CACDTVWGISSWDTRQMFF
few TRDV2 CACETGIPSSWDTRQMFF
NA TRDV2 CACDFLLGGTRQMFF
few TRDV2 CACDTAGDRALTAQLFF
NA TRDV2 CACDTVDGGSWDTRQMFF
NA TRDV2 CACDKLGALTAHLFF
NA TRDV2 CACDPTGGYDWDTRQMFF
NA TRDV2 CACDVLGDTNSWDTRQMFF
few TRDV2 CACDPLLGDSHLTAQLFF
once TRDV2 CACDTVLGDSSSWDTRQMFF
many TRDV2 CACDTGGYSSWDTRQMFF
few TRDV2 CACDAVSSWDTRQMFF
many TRDV2 CACDTGWSSWDTRQMFF
NA TRDV1 CALGERFPTRWDTDKLIF
NA TRDV2 CACDSWSSWDTRQMFF
few TRDV2 CACDAMGDKSWDTRQMFF
NA TRDV2 CACDTAGGGSISWDTRQMFF
NA TRDV2 CACDTGWGIQGSWDTRQMFF
few TRDV2 CACDPLLGDRRDTRQMFF
NA TRDV3 CALYWGIRVTAQLFF
few TRDV2 CACDTTGGYPDTWDTRQMFF
NA TRDV2 CACDTVLGDTSSWDTRQMFF
NA TRDV2 CACDTVGGGYASGRAQHFF